This T cell receptor beta chain was documented in a study of T cell changes during pregnancy in multiple sclerosis. J was trimmed by 2 bases and V by 7 bases; bases with no gene match: 10. This CDR3 contains 16 residues. Germline V gene lookup returns CDR1 SEHNR and CDR2 FQNEAQ (reference sequence). Generated by immunoSEQ multiplex PCR, the TCRdb table keeps only in-frame clones and is missing some. Among about 40,000 clones listed, 88% were seen once. This clonotype originated in a female donor in good health, enrolled as a control in a pregnancy study. The chain couples TRBV7-9 to TRBJ2-7; TRBD1 agrees at 11 bases. This material consisted of peripheral blood, taken in the first trimester of pregnancy. This CDR3 reads CASKKFLGQGAYEQYF. The CDR3 nucleotides are TGTGCCAGCAAAAAATTCCTGGGACAGGGGGCCTACGAGCAGTACTTC. The whole variable domain, remainder taken from reference TRBV7-9 and TRBJ2-7, is DTGVSQNPRHKITKRGQNVTFRCDPISEHNRLYWYRQTLGQGPEFLTYFQNEAQLEKSRLLSDRFSAERPKGSFSTLEIQRTEQGDSAMYLCASKKFLGQGAYEQYFGPGTRLTVT.